The entry below gives a single T cell receptor beta chain sequence along with its context. PCR employed 60 Vbeta and 13 Jbeta primers. The data were produced by immunoSEQ multiplex PCR, yet TCRdb's version contains in-frame clones alone and is incomplete. The profile shows around 84,000 clones, approximately 80% of them singletons. This record belongs to a study of cytomegalovirus exposure and HLA in healthy donors. The CDR3 has 14 amino acids. Trimming left V 3 bases short and J 2 bases short, with 12 bases between. The germline CDR1 and CDR2 sequences are SGHKS and YYEKEE (reference sequence). Sequencing input: PBMCs. J is TRBJ2-7 and V is TRBV5-5; D is perhaps TRBD2 (7 bases). This sequence originates from a human donor in good health. The CDR3 loop reads CASSSQGGTYEQYF. The DNA of the CDR3 is TGTGCCAGCAGCTCACAGGGAGGGACCTACGAGCAGTACTTC.